This T cell receptor beta chain was captured by sequencing in a study of blood T cells in healthy people across ages. Alongside a J-beta primer mix, a sample-barcoded 5' primer served in a second PCR lasting roughly 6 to 11 cycles. Each cDNA molecule was tagged by a template-switch adaptor that had 12 random nucleotides. Using its own MiXCR run on the 5' RACE reads, TCRdb lists one record per CDR3 protein. The table lists some 750,000 distinct CDR3 sequences, about a fifth of them singletons. On this clonotype itself: Its cognate antigen is unknown.

Whole-study findings and limits: Diversity estimates from one million T cells were considered underestimates. TCR beta diversity per million T cells fell roughly linearly with age. PBMCs were not sorted, which prevented a conclusive comparison of naive versus antigen-experienced cells.

This receptor was identified in a man in his 70s in good health. Sequenced material: blood.

CDR3 sequence reads: CASSEAPSGTQYF. The CDR3 nucleotides read TGTGCCAGCAGTGAAGCACCCTCGGGAACCCAGTACTTC. The genes are TRBV2 and TRBJ2-5, with D perhaps TRBD2 (5 bases). V was trimmed by 0 bases and J by 8 bases, leaving 10 bases between them. The CDR3 sequence is 13 residues long. Germline CDR1 and CDR2: SNHLY and FYNNEI.